These 32 T cell receptor beta chains share one sample of origin, sequenced in a study of T cells in Graves' hyperthyroidism and ophthalmopathy. Amplification targeted TCR beta CDR3 regions from RNA transcripts. A first-round RT-PCR of the TCR CDR3 used the HTBI primer set. TCRdb fed the multiplex PCR reads into MiXCR, producing one record per CDR3 protein. The repertoire holds hundreds of thousands of distinct CDR3 sequences, with under 15% as singletons. The sequencing input was blood. Source of these receptors: a woman between 40 and 55 years old with Graves' ophthalmopathy.

This clonotype was observed many times. This chain connects TRBV28 to TRBJ2-7, with D perhaps matching TRBD1 (5 bases). The CDR3 has 17 amino acids. Germline values: CDR1 MDHEN, CDR2 SYDVKM. Trimming pared 1 base from V and 6 bases from J, leaving 22 bases between. The CDR3 DNA sequence: TGTGCCAGCAGTTTATACTCTCCCCGCCTAATTAGGGGCGAGCAGTACTTC. It codes for CASSLYSPRLIRGEQYF.

This clonotype has at least ten counts. The chain combines TRBV11-2 with TRBJ2-7; 8 bases are a match to TRBD2. The CDR3 is made up of 16 amino acids. Germline V gene sequence: CDR1 SGHAT, CDR2 FQNNGV. V gave up 0 bases and J gave up 2 bases; unmatched junction bases: 6. The DNA for the CDR3 is TGTGCCAGCAGCTTAGATGGTAGCGGGAATCCCTACGAGCAGTACTTC. It codes for CASSLDGSGNPYEQYF.

The V and J genes are TRBV29-1 and TRBJ2-7, with D possibly matching TRBD1 (5 bases). Trimming cost V 6 bases and J 3 bases, with 12 bases left between them. The CDR3 runs 12 residues. Germline lookup yields CDR1 SQVTM and CDR2 ANQGSEA. The CDR3 coding sequence is TGCAGCGTCCGCGCAGGGTTCTACGAGCAGTACTTC. Amino acids: CSVRAGFYEQYF.

This clonotype has a handful of counts. This rearrangement joins TRBV6-7 to TRBJ2-7; possibly TRBD2 for D (5 bases). TRBV6-7 belongs to the ORF category, with a function that is uncertain. The CDR3 contains 15 residues. V lost 7 bases and J 5 bases, leaving 21 bases between the germline ends. Here the CDR3 DNA reads TGTGCCAGCACCCCAGTTGAGGGCGTGCGGCACGAGCAGTACTTC. Its translation is CASTPVEGVRHEQYF.

This clonotype was seen at least ten times. The V call is TRBV28, the J call TRBJ1-1; 8 bases map to TRBD1. Germline CDR1 MDHEN, CDR2 SYDVKM. The CDR3 totals 12 residues. The trim removed 6 bases at V and 11 bases at J, leaving 8 bases unmatched. The CDR3 sequence: CASSRTGYKAFF. The CDR3 region has the DNA TGTGCCAGCAGCCGGACAGGGTACAAGGCTTTCTTT.

This chain links TRBV20-1 with TRBJ2-7; 7 nucleotides agree with TRBD2. Per the germline V gene, CDR1 is DFQATT and CDR2 is SNEGSKA (reference sequence). The CDR3 is 13 amino acids. V lost 3 bases, J lost 0 bases, and 2 bases stayed unmatched. The CDR3 bases are TGCAGTGCTAGCGGGGGGATCTCCTACGAGCAGTACTTC. Protein product: CSASGGISYEQYF.

This clonotype came up once. V usage is TRBV11-1 and J usage is TRBJ2-4, with D unresolved. The CDR3 totals 14 residues. Germline V CDR1 and CDR2: SGHAT, FQDESV (reference sequence). V dropped 1 base and J dropped 6 bases, with 10 bases sitting between them. CDR3 loop: CASSLGLEGNIQYF. Written as DNA, the CDR3 is TGTGCCAGCAGCTTAGGGCTAGAAGGAAACATTCAGTACTTC.

Ten or more counts support this clonotype. The CDR3 spells CASSGETSGFYEQYF. CDR3 nucleotide sequence: TGTGCCAGCAGTGGTGAGACTAGCGGGTTCTACGAGCAGTACTTC. The chain carries TRBV2 and TRBJ2-7, with TRBD2 matching 10 bases. The J segment lost 3 bases and the V segment lost 4 bases, leaving 6 bases of the junction unmatched. The CDR3 totals 15 residues. From germline, CDR1 is SNHLY and CDR2 FYNNEI.

This clonotype has at least ten counts. The J gene is TRBJ2-5, the V gene TRBV28; TRBD1 is a possible D gene (5 bases). The CDR3 is 13 residues long. The ends were cut back, 6 bases at V and 3 bases at J, with 11 bases in the middle. CDR1 and CDR2 from the germline V gene are MDHEN and SYDVKM. The CDR3 bases are TGTGCCAGCAGCCCCGGACATAAAGAGACCCAGTACTTC. Translated: CASSPGHKETQYF.

The genes are TRBV18 and TRBJ1-2; 9 nucleotides align to TRBD1. CDR3 length: 15 residues. Germline-derived CDR1 and CDR2 are KGHSH and LQKENI. Unmatched junction bases numbered 9, after V lost 8 bases and J lost 2 bases. CDR3 in DNA: TGTGCCAGCCGTTTATTGGGACAGGGAAACTATGGCTACACCTTC. Its translation is CASRLLGQGNYGYTF.

This chain uses TRBV20-1 with TRBJ1-1; TRBD1 matches 7 bases. Trimming removed 0 bases from V and 6 bases from J; junction bases left unmatched: 7. The CDR3 length is 14 residues. The germline gives CDR1 DFQATT, CDR2 SNEGSKA (reference sequence). The CDR3 loop reads CSARDGRGDPEAFF. The CDR3 bases are TGCAGTGCTAGAGATGGCAGGGGGGATCCTGAAGCTTTCTTT.

This clonotype was observed many times. The V and J genes are TRBV6-1 and TRBJ1-1; 7 nucleotides match TRBD1. This CDR3 has 15 amino acids. The trim removed 5 bases at V and 1 base at J, leaving 7 bases unmatched. CDR1 is MNHNS and CDR2 is SASEGT in the germline V gene. The chain's CDR3 is CASSPQGVQNTEAFF. In nucleotides, the CDR3 is TGTGCCAGCAGTCCCCAGGGGGTGCAGAACACTGAAGCTTTCTTT.

There are many counts of this clonotype. This rearrangement joins TRBV10-3 to TRBJ1-1, with D hard to call. The CDR3 runs 16 residues. Germline V gene sequence: CDR1 ENHRY, CDR2 SYGVKD. With 3 bases removed from V and 5 bases from J, the gap between germline ends came to 19 bases. CDR3: CAISDLGYRGETEAFF. The CDR3 DNA is TGTGCCATCAGTGACCTTGGTTACCGTGGAGAAACTGAAGCTTTCTTT.

This chain links TRBV28 with TRBJ2-7; 10 nucleotides agree with TRBD2. The germline V gene has CDR1 MDHEN and CDR2 SYDVKM. The CDR3 covers 15 residues. V shed 5 bases and J 3 bases; nucleotides not matched to a gene: 7. CDR3 loop: CASSVTTSGFYEQYF. As DNA, the CDR3 is TGTGCCAGCAGTGTAACGACTAGCGGGTTCTACGAGCAGTACTTC.

In its sample, this clonotype was seen many times. The chain couples TRBV10-1 to TRBJ2-7, with D possibly TRBD1 on 6 matching bases. This CDR3 has 14 amino acids. The germline V gene encodes CDR1 WNHNN and CDR2 SYGVQD (reference sequence). Trimming removed 0 bases at V and 6 bases at J, with 12 bases between. CDR3 nucleotide sequence: TGCGCCAGCAGTGAGTCCACAGGGTCCCCCGAGCAGTACTTC. This sequence encodes CASSESTGSPEQYF.

The V call is TRBV19, the J call TRBJ1-3; TRBD1 matches 8 bases. The CDR3 has 16 residues. CDR1 LNHDA and CDR2 SQIVND come from the germline V gene (reference sequence). V lost 2 bases, J lost 0 bases, and 3 bases stayed unmatched. CDR3 amino acids: CASSISGTGSGNTIYF. As DNA, the CDR3 is TGTGCCAGTAGTATATCTGGGACAGGCTCTGGAAACACCATATATTTT.

V usage is TRBV5-1 and J usage is TRBJ2-2; 12 positions agree with TRBD2. This CDR3 has 15 residues. The V segment lost 4 bases and the J segment 15 bases; nucleotides outside the gene matches: 13. The germline gives CDR1 SGHRS, CDR2 YFSETQ. In DNA, the CDR3 is TGCGCCAGCAGCGTCGGACTAGCGGGACCCCTTGTGGTGTTTTTT. It yields the protein CASSVGLAGPLVVFF.

This clonotype appeared many times. This chain connects TRBV27 to TRBJ2-4; 9 bases are shared with TRBD2. The junction had 0 bases not matched to a gene; V was cut back by 3 bases and J by 3 bases. The V gene's germline CDR1 is MNHEY and CDR2 SMNVEV (reference sequence). There are 14 residues in the CDR3. The CDR3 coding sequence is TGTGCCAGCAGTTTGACTAGCGGCAAAAACATTCAGTACTTC. Encoded protein: CASSLTSGKNIQYF.

This clonotype was seen repeatedly, ten times or more. Its ends do not fully match the called genes, so a read error is possible. The genes are TRBV11-2 and TRBJ1-5; tentatively, D is TRBD1 (5 bases). The CDR3 is made up of 15 amino acids. In germline, CDR1 is SGHAT, CDR2 FQNNGV. CDR3: CASSLDSNSNQPQHF. The CDR3 bases are TGTGCCAGCAGCCTAGACAGCAATAGCAATCAGCCCCAGCATTTT.

In this sample, this clonotype turned up a few times. The rearrangement joins TRBV4-3 to TRBJ2-7; D is perhaps TRBD1 (5 bases). CDR1 and CDR2 from the germline V gene are LGHNA and YSLEER. There are 18 residues in the CDR3. V lost 0 bases and J lost 4, with 22 bases in between. The CDR3 DNA follows: TGCGCCAGCAGCCAAGATTATCTCAATCACTCCCAGGGTTACGAGCAGTACTTC. Its protein is CASSQDYLNHSQGYEQYF.

This clonotype has just a few counts. The chain combines TRBV3-1 with TRBJ2-7; 10 bases are a match to TRBD1. The CDR3 covers 15 residues. CDR1 and CDR2 from the germline V gene are LGHDT and YNNKEL (reference sequence). J was trimmed by 5 bases and V by 7 bases; bases with no gene match: 11. This CDR3 is CASTPSGTGEDEQYF. The CDR3 bases are TGTGCCAGCACTCCCTCCGGGACAGGGGAGGACGAGCAGTACTTC.

This clonotype came up a few times. The chain links TRBV18 to TRBJ2-5; D may be TRBD1 or TRBD2 (5 bases each). The CDR3 extends over 17 amino acids. V lost 3 bases and J 2 bases, leaving 19 bases between the germline ends. CDR1 KGHSH and CDR2 LQKENI come from the germline V gene. DNA of the CDR3: TGTGCCAGCTCACCTGGGGCGATAAGGACTGGGCAAGAGACCCAGTACTTC. Its protein is CASSPGAIRTGQETQYF.

The table lists this clonotype with many counts. This sequence joins TRBV19 and TRBJ2-6; D is unclear. CDR3 length: 13 residues. V shed 2 bases and J shed 4 bases, with 3 bases lying between them. Germline V CDR1 and CDR2: LNHDA, SQIVND (reference sequence). CDR3 nucleotides: TGTGCCAGTAGTATATCCGGGGCCAACGTCCTGACTTTC. It encodes CASSISGANVLTF.

At least ten counts were recorded for this clonotype. The CDR3 DNA follows: TGCAGCGTTGAGCCCAGGGACCCAGGTTTCTATGGCTACACCTTC. Its translation: CSVEPRDPGFYGYTF. The V and J genes are TRBV29-1 and TRBJ1-2; a weak D match, TRBD1 (5 bases). CDR1 and CDR2 (germline): SQVTM, ANQGSEA. The ends were cut back, 3 bases at V and 4 bases at J, with 18 bases in the middle. The CDR3 length is 15 residues.

This clonotype was recorded many times. The chain employs TRBV12-3 or TRBV12-4 and TRBJ2-7; the match to TRBD2 covers 7 bases. This CDR3 has 15 amino acids. The V gene end was trimmed by 4 bases and the J gene end by 7 bases; junction bases not matched to a gene: 13. CDR3 DNA sequence: TGTGCCAGCAGTTCCTCCCCCGTGGGAGGGTGGGAGCAGTACTTC. Its translation: CASSSSPVGGWEQYF.

This clonotype was picked up many times. The chain links TRBV20-1 to TRBJ2-6; 9 bases are shared with TRBD1. V shed 5 bases and J 3 bases; nucleotides not matched to a gene: 2. This CDR3 has 14 amino acids. Germline V lookup: CDR1 DFQATT, CDR2 SNEGSKA (reference sequence). The DNA of the CDR3 is TGCAGTGCTGGGGACAGGGATGGGGCCAACGTCCTGACTTTC. Amino acid sequence: CSAGDRDGANVLTF.

This clonotype was recorded once. The J gene is TRBJ1-1, the V gene TRBV6-2 or TRBV6-3; tentative D call: TRBD1 (5 bases). V lost 3 bases and J lost 2, with 10 bases in between. This CDR3 contains 14 residues. Germline CDR1 and CDR2: MNHEY and SVGEGT. The CDR3 loop reads CASSYHDSNTEAFF. The CDR3 bases are TGTGCCAGCAGTTATCACGACAGCAACACTGAAGCTTTCTTT.

This clonotype has a handful of counts. The chain is built from TRBV19 and TRBJ2-7, with D possibly being TRBD1 (6 bases). This CDR3 region has 15 residues. Germline CDR1 and CDR2: LNHDA and SQIVND (reference sequence). The V gene lost 3 bases and the J gene lost 3 bases, with 15 bases spanning the gap. CDR3 sequence: CASSIGGGQNYEQYF. For the CDR3, the DNA is TGTGCCAGTAGTATCGGAGGCGGACAGAACTACGAGCAGTACTTC.

The chain has TRBV20-1 and TRBJ1-1, with 7 nucleotides matching TRBD1. The CDR3 contains 12 residues. Germline CDR1 reads DFQATT; CDR2 reads SNEGSKA (reference sequence). The junction had 2 bases not matched to a gene; V was cut back by 5 bases and J by 2 bases. CDR3 in DNA: TGCAGTGCTGGGACAGTCAACACTGAAGCTTTCTTT. Translating it yields CSAGTVNTEAFF.

This clonotype was picked up a small number of times. The rearrangement joins TRBV4-1 to TRBJ2-5; possibly TRBD2 for D (6 bases). Trimming pared 1 base from V and 5 bases from J, leaving 11 bases between. The CDR3 runs to 14 residues. Germline CDR1 reads MGHRA; CDR2 reads YSYEKL. The CDR3 spells CASSQVQGGETQYF. Written as DNA, the CDR3 is TGCGCCAGCAGCCAAGTTCAGGGAGGTGAGACCCAGTACTTC.

This clonotype was found many times. The rearrangement joins TRBV12-3 or TRBV12-4 to TRBJ1-1, with no clear D. CDR3 length: 12 amino acids. Trimming removed 5 bases from V and 11 bases from J, with 15 bases in between. As DNA, the CDR3 is TGTGCCAGCAGTGAGAGCAGTCTGAAGGCTTTCTTT. As protein: CASSESSLKAFF.

This clonotype has a count of ten or more. The V call is TRBV4-2, the J call TRBJ1-1; tentative D call: TRBD1 (5 bases). The germline CDR1 and CDR2 sequences are LGHNA and YNFKEQ. Trimming took off 1 base at V and 3 bases at J, with 9 bases between the two ends. The CDR3 has 14 residues. In nucleotides, the CDR3 is TGTGCCAGCAGCCAAGGGGAGGGGCACACTGAAGCTTTCTTT. It translates to CASSQGEGHTEAFF.